A selection of T cell receptor beta chains follows, all from one sample in a study of cytomegalovirus exposure and HLA in healthy donors. Repertoires were generated with immunoSEQ multiplex PCR, while TCRdb's copy carries only in-frame clones and drops some. This table holds tens of thousands of clones, approximately 77% found once. Material: PBMCs. These receptors were taken from a man under 40 in good health and CMV-seronegative. The CDR3 runs from the conserved cysteine through the conserved F or W. A D gene is named only where the DNA matches it firmly. Clone size is not always given. Where it is, it says once, few, many or a class for expanded clones.

D	J	size	V	DNA	CDR3
TRBD1	TRBJ1-2	NA	TRBV11-2	TGTGCCAGCAGCCCAGGGGGCTCCTATCGGGGCTACACCTTC	CASSPGGSYRGYTF
TRBD1	TRBJ1-6	NA	TRBV10-1	TGCGCCAGCAGTGAGGCCCAGGCAGGGGGTAATTTAACTAATTCACCCCTCCACTTT	CASSEAQAGGNLTNSPLHF
TRBD2	TRBJ2-2	NA	TRBV7-7	TGTGCTAGCAGCTTGGGTTCGGGACTAGCGACCGGGGAGCTGTTTTTT	CASSLGSGLATGELFF
TRBD2	TRBJ2-1	NA	TRBV7-8	TGTGCCAGCAGCTTAGCACTAGCGTCTCAGCGGAATGAGCAGTTCTTC	CASSLALASQRNEQFF
NA	TRBJ1-1	once	TRBV5-1	TGCGCCAGCAGCAGGGGTAGGTTTGGGAACACTGAAGCTTTCTTT	CASSRGRFGNTEAFF
TRBD2	TRBJ2-7	few	TRBV6-5	TGTGCCAGCAGTTACTCGACTAGCGGGGGGTACGAGCAGTACTTC	CASSYSTSGGYEQYF
NA	TRBJ2-7	few	TRBV5-1	TGCGCCAGCAGGTGGGAGACGGCCTACGAGCAGTACTTC	CASRWETAYEQYF
NA	TRBJ2-5	NA	TRBV7-9	TGTGCCAGCAGCTGGGGGACAAGTGGAACGGAGACCCAGTACTTC	CASSWGTSGTETQYF
NA	TRBJ2-7	NA	TRBV5-8	TGTGCCAGCAGCTTCGGGGACTCAATCGAGCAGTACTTC	CASSFGDSIEQYF
NA	TRBJ1-4	NA	TRBV4-1	TGCGCCAGCAGCTCGGGCACCCGGGGAGCGGTGAATGAAAAACTGTTTTTT	CASSSGTRGAVNEKLFF
NA	TRBJ1-2	NA	TRBV5-6	TGTGCCAGCAGCTTGGGACAGGCTGACACCTTC	CASSLGQADTF
NA	TRBJ1-4	NA	TRBV30	TGTGCCTGGACCTTCGGTCGGGCTAATGAAAAACTGTTTTTT	CAWTFGRANEKLFF
TRBD1	TRBJ1-3	NA	TRBV7-9	TGTGCCAGCAGCTTATCGGACAGGGGGCATGATGGAAACACCATATATTTT	CASSLSDRGHDGNTIYF
NA	TRBJ2-6	NA	TRBV10-1	TGCGCCAGCAGTGCCTCAGTTGGGGGCGGGTATACTGGGGCCAACGTCCTGACTTTC	CASSASVGGGYTGANVLTF
NA	TRBJ1-1	NA	TRBV19	TGTGCCAGTAGTATCCGGGATCTGGACACTGAAGCTTTCTTT	CASSIRDLDTEAFF
NA	TRBJ2-2	NA	TRBV19	TGTGCCAGTAGTAGGGGAGGTTTCACCGGGGAGCTGTTTTTT	CASSRGGFTGELFF
NA	TRBJ2-7	few	TRBV7-2	TGTGCCAGCAGCTTGAGGAGGGGGCTCTCCTACGAGCAGTACTTC	CASSLRRGLSYEQYF
NA	TRBJ2-7	NA	TRBV7-8	TGTGCCAGCAGCCGACTGAACTCCTACGAGCAGTACTTC	CASSRLNSYEQYF
TRBD1	TRBJ1-2	NA	TRBV6-6	TGTGCCAGCAGTTACTCGCCCAGGGGGCTCGACTATGGCTACACCTTC	CASSYSPRGLDYGYTF
NA	TRBJ1-3	NA	TRBV6-5	TGTGCCAGCAGTTACGGGGGGGGAACTGGAAACACCATATATTTT	CASSYGGGTGNTIYF
TRBD1	TRBJ1-1	NA	TRBV2	TGTGCCAGCTCCGGACAGGGGAACACTGAAGCTTTCTTT	CASSGQGNTEAFF
NA	TRBJ2-7	NA	TRBV7-9	TGTGCCAGCAGCCCCAGGGCAGGGTCAAGCTACGAGCAGTACTTC	CASSPRAGSSYEQYF
NA	TRBJ1-5	NA	TRBV6-6	TGTGCCAGCAACCCGACAGGCCAAAATCAGCCCCAGCATTTT	CASNPTGQNQPQHF
TRBD1	TRBJ1-1	NA	TRBV11-2	TGTGCCAGCAGCCTCAATTCCGGGACAGAGAACACTGAAGCTTTCTTT	CASSLNSGTENTEAFF
TRBD2	TRBJ2-1	NA	TRBV4-2	TGTGCCAGCAGCCAAAGCTTAGCGGGGGGCCACTACAATGAGCAGTTCTTC	CASSQSLAGGHYNEQFF
NA	TRBJ2-4	NA	TRBV7-4	TGTGCCAGCAGTCATTCGCCGGGGATTCACAAAAACATTCAGTACTTC	CASSHSPGIHKNIQYF
NA	TRBJ2-5	NA	TRBV6-6	TGTGCCAGCAGTTACGCCCAGACCAGGGGAGAGACCCAGTACTTC	CASSYAQTRGETQYF
NA	TRBJ1-1	once	TRBV29-1	TGCAGCGTTGTGCGGGTTCTTGCCACTGAAGCTTTCTTT	CSVVRVLATEAFF
NA	TRBJ1-5	NA	TRBV6-4	TGTGCCAGCAGTGACTGGGCAGGTAATCAGCCCCAGCATTTT	CASSDWAGNQPQHF